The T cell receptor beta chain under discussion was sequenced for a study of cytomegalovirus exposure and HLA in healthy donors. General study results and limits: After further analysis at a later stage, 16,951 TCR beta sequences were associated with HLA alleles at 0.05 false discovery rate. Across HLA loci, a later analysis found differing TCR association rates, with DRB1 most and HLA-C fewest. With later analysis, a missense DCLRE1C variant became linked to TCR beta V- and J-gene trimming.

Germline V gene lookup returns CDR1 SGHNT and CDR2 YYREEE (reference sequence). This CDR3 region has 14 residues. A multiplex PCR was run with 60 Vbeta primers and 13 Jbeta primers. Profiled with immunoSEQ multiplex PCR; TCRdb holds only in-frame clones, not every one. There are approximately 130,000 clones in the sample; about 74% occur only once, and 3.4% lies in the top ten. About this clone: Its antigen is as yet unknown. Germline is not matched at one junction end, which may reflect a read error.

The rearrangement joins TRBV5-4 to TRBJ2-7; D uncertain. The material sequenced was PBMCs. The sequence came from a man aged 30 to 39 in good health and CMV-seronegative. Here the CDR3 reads CASSLTAYSDEQYF. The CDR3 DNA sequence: TGTGCCAGCAGCTTGACCGCCTACTCCGACGAGCAGTACTTC.